What follows describes a single T cell receptor beta chain. The data derive from a study of long-term antiretroviral therapy in people with HIV. The run of the v3.0 immunoSEQ assay was at survey level. The data were produced by immunoSEQ multiplex PCR, yet TCRdb's version contains in-frame clones alone and is incomplete. The sample has 30,000 or so clones, 95% to 98% seen once. This TCR was sampled from a man aged 25-45 years with HIV. The specimen comprised unsorted PBMCs, sampled 7.6 years after starting antiretroviral therapy.

The CDR3 loop is CASAGFLWYF. The CDR3 nucleotides are TGTGCCAGCGCCGGATTTTTGTGGTACTTC. The V call is TRBV27, the J call TRBJ2-5; no clear D gene. The CDR3 has 10 amino acids. V dropped 8 bases and J dropped 13 bases, with 14 bases sitting between them. Germline lookup yields CDR1 MNHEY and CDR2 SMNVEV (reference sequence).